One and the same sample provided the 2 T cell receptor beta chains below, sequenced in a study of blood T cell repertoires in COVID-19. TCRdb keeps only in-frame clones here, not all; method: immunoSEQ multiplex PCR. The table lists fewer than 450,000 clones, 90% of them singletons. Sequencing input: PBMCs or T cells enriched from blood (not recorded which). These receptors all stem from a young man who had recovered from COVID-19.

The chain joins TRBV2 to TRBJ2-7, with D possibly matching TRBD1 (6 bases). Germline loops: CDR1 SNHLY, CDR2 FYNNEI. The length of the CDR3 is 14 residues. Trimming took off 3 bases at V and 5 bases at J, with 14 bases between the two ends. CDR3 residues: CASSEQWGRNEQYF. In nucleotides, the CDR3 is TGTGCCAGCAGTGAGCAATGGGGGCGGAACGAGCAGTACTTC.

The V and J genes are TRBV27 and TRBJ2-3, with a tentative D call TRBD1 (6 bases). The CDR3 consists of 18 residues. Germline lookup yields CDR1 MNHEY and CDR2 SMNVEV (reference sequence). V shed 4 bases and J shed 2 bases, with 22 bases lying between them. CDR3 in DNA: TGTGCCAGCAGTTCCCAGCACAGGGAGCGAAAACACACAGATACGCAGTATTTT. Encoded protein: CASSSQHRERKHTDTQYF.